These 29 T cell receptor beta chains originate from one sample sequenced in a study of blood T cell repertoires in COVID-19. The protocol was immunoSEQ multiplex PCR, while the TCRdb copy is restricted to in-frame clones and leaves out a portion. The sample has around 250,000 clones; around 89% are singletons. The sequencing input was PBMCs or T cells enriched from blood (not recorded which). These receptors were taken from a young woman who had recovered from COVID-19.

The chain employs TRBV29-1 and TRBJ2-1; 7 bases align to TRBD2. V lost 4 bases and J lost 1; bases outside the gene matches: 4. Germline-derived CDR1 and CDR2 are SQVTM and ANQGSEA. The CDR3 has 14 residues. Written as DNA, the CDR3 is TGCAGCGTTGGAGGCGGGGGTTCCTACAATGAGCAGTTCTTC. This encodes CSVGGGGSYNEQFF.

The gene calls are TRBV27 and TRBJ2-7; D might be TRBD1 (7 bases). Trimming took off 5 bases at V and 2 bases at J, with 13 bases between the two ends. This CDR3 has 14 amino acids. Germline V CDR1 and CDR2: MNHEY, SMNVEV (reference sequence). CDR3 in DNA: TGTGCCAGCAGTAGACAGGGAGGACCCTACGAGCAGTACTTC. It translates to CASSRQGGPYEQYF.

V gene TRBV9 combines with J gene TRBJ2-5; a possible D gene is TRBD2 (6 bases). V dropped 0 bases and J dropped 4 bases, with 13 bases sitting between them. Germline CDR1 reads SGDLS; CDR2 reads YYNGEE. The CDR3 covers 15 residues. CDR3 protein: CASSVAGGYIETQYF. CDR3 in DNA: TGTGCCAGCAGCGTAGCCGGAGGGTACATAGAGACCCAGTACTTC.

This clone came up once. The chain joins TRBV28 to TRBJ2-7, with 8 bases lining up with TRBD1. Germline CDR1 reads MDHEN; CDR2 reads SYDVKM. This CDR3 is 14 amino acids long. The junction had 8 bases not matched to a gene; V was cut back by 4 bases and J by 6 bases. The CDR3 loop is CASSYVDRVGEQYF. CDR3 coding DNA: TGTGCCAGCAGTTATGTGGACAGGGTTGGCGAGCAGTACTTC.

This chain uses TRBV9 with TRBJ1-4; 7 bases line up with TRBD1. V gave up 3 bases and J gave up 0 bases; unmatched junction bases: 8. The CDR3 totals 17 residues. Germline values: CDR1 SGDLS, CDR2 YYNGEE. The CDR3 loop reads CASSASVGTATNEKLFF. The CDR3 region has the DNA TGTGCCAGCAGCGCCTCCGTTGGGACAGCAACTAATGAAAAACTGTTTTTT.

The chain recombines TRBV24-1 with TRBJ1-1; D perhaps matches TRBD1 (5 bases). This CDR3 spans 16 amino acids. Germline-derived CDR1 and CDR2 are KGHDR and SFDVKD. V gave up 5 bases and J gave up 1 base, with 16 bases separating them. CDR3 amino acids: CATSGPGGGRNTEAFF. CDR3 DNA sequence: TGTGCCACCAGTGGCCCTGGCGGGGGTAGGAACACTGAAGCTTTCTTT.

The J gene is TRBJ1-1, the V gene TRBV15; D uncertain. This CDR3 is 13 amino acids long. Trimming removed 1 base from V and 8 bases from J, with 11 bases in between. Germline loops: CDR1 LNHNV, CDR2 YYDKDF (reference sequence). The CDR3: CATSRAREIEAFF. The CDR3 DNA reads TGTGCCACCAGCAGAGCCCGAGAAATAGAAGCTTTCTTT.

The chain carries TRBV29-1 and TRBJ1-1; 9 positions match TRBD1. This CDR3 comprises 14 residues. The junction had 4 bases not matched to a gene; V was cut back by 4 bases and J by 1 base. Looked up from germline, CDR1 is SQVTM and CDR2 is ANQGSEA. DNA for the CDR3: TGCAGCGTTGCCCGACAGGGGGAGAACACTGAAGCTTTCTTT. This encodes CSVARQGENTEAFF.

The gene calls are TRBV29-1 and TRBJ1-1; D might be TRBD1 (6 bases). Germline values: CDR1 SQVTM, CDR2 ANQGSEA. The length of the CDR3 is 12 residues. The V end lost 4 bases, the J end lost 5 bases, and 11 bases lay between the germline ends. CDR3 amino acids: CSVAGETTEAFF. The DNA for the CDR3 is TGCAGCGTTGCAGGGGAGACGACTGAAGCTTTCTTT.

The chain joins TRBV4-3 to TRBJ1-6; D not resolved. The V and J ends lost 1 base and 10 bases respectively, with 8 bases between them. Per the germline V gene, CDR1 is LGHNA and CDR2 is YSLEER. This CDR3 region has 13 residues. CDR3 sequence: CASSQVEGSPLHF. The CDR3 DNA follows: TGCGCCAGCAGCCAAGTAGAGGGATCACCCCTCCACTTT.

The CDR3 loop is CASSLAGRGPYNEQFF. DNA of the CDR3: TGTGCCAGCAGCTTAGCCGGCAGGGGGCCCTACAATGAGCAGTTCTTC. The chain uses TRBV7-2 and TRBJ2-1; 8 nucleotides line up with TRBD1. CDR1 is SGHTA, CDR2 FQGNSA, per germline. With V trimmed by 0 bases and J by 2 bases, 3 bases remained unmatched. CDR3 length equals 16 residues.

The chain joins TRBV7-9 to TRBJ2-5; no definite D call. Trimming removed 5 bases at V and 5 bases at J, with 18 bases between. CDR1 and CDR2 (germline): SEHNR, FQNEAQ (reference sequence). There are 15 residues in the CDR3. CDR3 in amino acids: CASSPAVATRETQYF. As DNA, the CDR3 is TGTGCCAGCAGCCCCGCGGTAGCCACGCGGGAGACCCAGTACTTC.

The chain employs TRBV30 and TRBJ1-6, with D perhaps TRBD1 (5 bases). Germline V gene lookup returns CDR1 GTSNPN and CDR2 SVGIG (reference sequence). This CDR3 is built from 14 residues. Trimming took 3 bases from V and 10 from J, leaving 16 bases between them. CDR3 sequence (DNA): TGTGCCTGGAGCACCTCTGGGGGGGAATCACCCCTCCACTTT. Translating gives CAWSTSGGESPLHF. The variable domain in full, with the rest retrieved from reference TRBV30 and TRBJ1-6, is SQTIHQWPATLVQPVGSPLSLECTVEGTSNPNLYWYRQAAGRGLQLLFYSVGIGQISSEVPQNLSASRPQDRQFILSSKKLLLSDSGFYLCAWSTSGGESPLHFGNGTRLTVT.

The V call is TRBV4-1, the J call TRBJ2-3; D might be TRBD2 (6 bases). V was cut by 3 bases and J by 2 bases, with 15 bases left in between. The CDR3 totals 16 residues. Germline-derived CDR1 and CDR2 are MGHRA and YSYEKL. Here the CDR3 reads CASSQGIGGTTDTQYF. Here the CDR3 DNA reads TGCGCCAGCAGCCAGGGGATCGGGGGAACCACAGATACGCAGTATTTT.

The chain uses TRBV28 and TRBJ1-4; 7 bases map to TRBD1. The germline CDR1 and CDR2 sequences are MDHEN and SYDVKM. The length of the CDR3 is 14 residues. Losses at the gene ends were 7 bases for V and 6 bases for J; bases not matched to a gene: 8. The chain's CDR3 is CASKVPGGDEKLFF. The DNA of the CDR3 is TGTGCCAGCAAGGTCCCAGGGGGTGATGAAAAACTGTTTTTT.

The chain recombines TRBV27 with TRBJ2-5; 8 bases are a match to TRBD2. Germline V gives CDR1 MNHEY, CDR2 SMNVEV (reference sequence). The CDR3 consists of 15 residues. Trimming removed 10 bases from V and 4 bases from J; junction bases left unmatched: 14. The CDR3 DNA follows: TGTGCCACGCGGGTGGTAGCGGGATTCCGAGAGACCCAGTACTTC. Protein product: CATRVVAGFRETQYF.

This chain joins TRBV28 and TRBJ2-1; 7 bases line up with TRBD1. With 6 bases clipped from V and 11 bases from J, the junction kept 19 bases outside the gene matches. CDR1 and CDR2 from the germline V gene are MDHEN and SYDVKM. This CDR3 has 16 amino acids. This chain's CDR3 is CASSLSPPDRAAKQFF. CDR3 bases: TGTGCCAGCAGCCTAAGCCCCCCTGACAGGGCGGCTAAGCAGTTCTTC.

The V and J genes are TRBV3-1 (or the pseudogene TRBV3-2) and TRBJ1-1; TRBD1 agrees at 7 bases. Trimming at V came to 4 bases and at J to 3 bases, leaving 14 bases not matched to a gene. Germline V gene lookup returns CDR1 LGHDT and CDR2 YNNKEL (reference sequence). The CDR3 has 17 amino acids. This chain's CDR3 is CASSPQGQSNEYTEAFF. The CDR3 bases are TGTGCCAGCAGCCCCCAGGGACAGAGTAATGAGTACACTGAAGCTTTCTTT.

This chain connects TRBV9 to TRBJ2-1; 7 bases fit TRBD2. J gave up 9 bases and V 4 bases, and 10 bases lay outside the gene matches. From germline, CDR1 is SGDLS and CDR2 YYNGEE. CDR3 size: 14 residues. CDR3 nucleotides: TGTGCCAGCAGCTTTCCCGTATCGGGGGGTGAGCAGTTCTTC. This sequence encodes CASSFPVSGGEQFF.

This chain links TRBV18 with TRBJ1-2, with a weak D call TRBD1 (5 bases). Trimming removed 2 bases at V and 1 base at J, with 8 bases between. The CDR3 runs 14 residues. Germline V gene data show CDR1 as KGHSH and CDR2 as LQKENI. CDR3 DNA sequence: TGTGCCAGCTCACCAATCCAGGGTAACTATGGCTACACCTTC. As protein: CASSPIQGNYGYTF.

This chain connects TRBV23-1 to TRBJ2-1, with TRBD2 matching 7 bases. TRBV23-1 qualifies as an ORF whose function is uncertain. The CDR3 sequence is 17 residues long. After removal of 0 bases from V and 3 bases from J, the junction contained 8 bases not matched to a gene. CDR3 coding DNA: TGCGCCAGCAGTCAATCAGGGCGGGAGAGCGTCTACAATGAGCAGTTCTTC. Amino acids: CASSQSGRESVYNEQFF.

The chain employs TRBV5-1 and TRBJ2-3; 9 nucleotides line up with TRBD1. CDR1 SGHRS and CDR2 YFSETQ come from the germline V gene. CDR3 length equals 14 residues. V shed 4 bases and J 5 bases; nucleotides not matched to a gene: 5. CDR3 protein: CASSGADRGDTQYF. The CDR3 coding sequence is TGCGCCAGCAGCGGGGCGGACAGGGGAGATACGCAGTATTTT.

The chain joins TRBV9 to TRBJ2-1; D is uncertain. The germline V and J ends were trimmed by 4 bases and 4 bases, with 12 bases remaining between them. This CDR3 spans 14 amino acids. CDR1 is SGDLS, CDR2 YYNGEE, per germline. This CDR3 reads CASSPGFSYNEQFF. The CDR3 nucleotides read TGTGCCAGCAGCCCCGGGTTTTCTTACAATGAGCAGTTCTTC.

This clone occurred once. The CDR3 sequence is CASRETGANTEAFF. CDR3 nucleotide sequence: TGTGCCAGCAGGGAGACAGGGGCGAACACTGAAGCTTTCTTT. This chain links TRBV3-1 (or the pseudogene TRBV3-2) with TRBJ1-1, with TRBD1 identical over 8 bases. V shed 6 bases, J shed 1 base, and the junction held 4 bases outside the gene matches. This CDR3 has 14 amino acids. Germline V CDR1 and CDR2: LGHDT, YNNKEL (reference sequence).

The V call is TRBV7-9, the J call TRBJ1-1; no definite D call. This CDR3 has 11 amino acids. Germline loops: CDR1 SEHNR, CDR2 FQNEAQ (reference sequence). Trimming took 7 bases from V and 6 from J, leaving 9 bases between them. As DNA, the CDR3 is TGTGCCAGCATCAACGGGGCTGAAGCTTTCTTT. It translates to CASINGAEAFF.

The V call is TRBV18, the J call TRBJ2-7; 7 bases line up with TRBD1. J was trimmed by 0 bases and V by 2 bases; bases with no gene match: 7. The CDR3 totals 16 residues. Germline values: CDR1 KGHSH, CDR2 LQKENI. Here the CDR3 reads CASSPSSSGGSYEQYF. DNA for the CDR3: TGTGCCAGCTCACCAAGTAGCTCAGGGGGCTCCTACGAGCAGTACTTC.

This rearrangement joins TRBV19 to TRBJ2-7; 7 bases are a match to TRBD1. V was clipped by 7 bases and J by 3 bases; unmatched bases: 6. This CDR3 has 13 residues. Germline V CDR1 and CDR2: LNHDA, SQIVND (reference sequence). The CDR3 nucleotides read TGTGCCAGTATAGAGGGGGCCCACTACGAGCAGTACTTC. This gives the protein CASIEGAHYEQYF. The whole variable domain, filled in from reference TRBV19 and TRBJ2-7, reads DGGITQSPKYLFRKEGQNVTLSCEQNLNHDAMYWYRQDPGQGLRLIYYSQIVNDFQKGDIAEGYSVSREKKESFPLTVTSAQKNPTAFYLCASIEGAHYEQYFGPGTRLTVT.

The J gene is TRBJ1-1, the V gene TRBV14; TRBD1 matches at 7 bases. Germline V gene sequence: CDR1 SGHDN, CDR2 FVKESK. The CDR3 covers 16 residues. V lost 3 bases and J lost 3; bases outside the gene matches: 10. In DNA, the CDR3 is TGTGCCAGCAGCCATTTGACAGGGCGGGGGGACACTGAAGCTTTCTTT. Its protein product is CASSHLTGRGDTEAFF.

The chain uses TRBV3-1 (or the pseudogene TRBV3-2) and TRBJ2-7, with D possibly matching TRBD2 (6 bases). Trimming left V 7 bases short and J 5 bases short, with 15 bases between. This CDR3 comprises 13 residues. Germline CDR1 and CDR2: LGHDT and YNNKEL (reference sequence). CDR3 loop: CASTPPGVNEQYF. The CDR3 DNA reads TGTGCCAGCACACCTCCGGGGGTCAACGAGCAGTACTTC.